This is a list of T cell receptor beta chains from one sample in a study of T cells after yellow fever vaccination. MiXCR was run by TCRdb on the 5' RACE reads, yielding one entry per CDR3 protein. Of 250,000 to 300,000 distinct CDR3 sequences in the sample, around 9.3% were seen once. Sequences were derived from CD4+ T cells sorted from PBMCs, sampled 5 days after the yellow fever booster vaccination. These receptors all come from a man between 18 and 29 years old who received the YFV17D yellow fever vaccine. Both conserved end residues are trimmed from each CDR3. The D gene is left open where the match is weak.

>TRBJ1-1|.|TRBV11-2
ASSLDRFPGRPRWAF
>TRBJ1-3|.|TRBV9
ASSAEPDVISGNTIY
>TRBJ2-4|.|TRBV11-2
ASSPGRRGENIQY
>TRBJ2-3|TRBD2|TRBV29-1
SASGGAGDTQY
>TRBJ2-3|TRBD2|TRBV7-2
ASRASGGADTQY
>TRBJ1-4|.|TRBV7-2
ASSLVVRDEKLF
>TRBJ2-2|.|TRBV6-2/TRBV6-3
ASRDTGELF
>TRBJ1-6|.|TRBV7-2
ASSSNQAGNASPLH
>TRBJ2-1|.|TRBV5-8
ASSFRHGGSRQF
>TRBJ2-5|.|TRBV4-3
ASSQDVGAKTQY
>TRBJ2-5|TRBD2|TRBV7-2
ASSRTGTRGETQY
>TRBJ1-1|TRBD1|TRBV5-1
ASSLGGDLTEAF
>TRBJ1-5|.|TRBV23-1
ASSPPKQPYCH
>TRBJ1-6|.|TRBV12-3/TRBV12-4
ASSFGQSSYNSPLH
>TRBJ1-1|TRBD1|TRBV5-1
ASSLVAGGNTEAF
>TRBJ2-3|TRBD2|TRBV4-1
ASSQDRRTSGGPETDTQY
>TRBJ2-1|.|TRBV20-1
SAKSADEQF
>TRBJ2-7|.|TRBV20-1
SARDWGEQY
>TRBJ2-1|TRBD1|TRBV2
ASRGQGAISEQF
>TRBJ1-2|.|TRBV18
ASSAGRGWNGYT
>TRBJ1-2|TRBD1|TRBV20-1
SARPTSDRGGYGYT
>TRBJ2-1|.|TRBV7-9
ASSRGPWNEQF
>TRBJ2-1|.|TRBV24-1
ATSRETGRNEQF
>TRBJ2-5|TRBD1|TRBV9
ASSVEDRGQGTQY
>TRBJ2-3|TRBD2|TRBV20-1
SANGGASTDTQY
>TRBJ2-3|.|TRBV28
ASSHHGGGQGSTDTQY
>TRBJ2-4|TRBD1|TRBV6-5
ASSYLNDRGAKNIQY
>TRBJ1-5|.|TRBV28
ASSQGQTQPQH
>TRBJ2-7|.|TRBV4-1
ASSQRSDNYEQY
>TRBJ1-5|.|TRBV4-1
ASSQEGGGSQPQH
>TRBJ1-6|.|TRBV7-9
ASSSSQGGSYNSPLH
>TRBJ1-2|.|TRBV12-3/TRBV12-4
ASRSVRVNYGYT
>TRBJ1-2|TRBD1|TRBV7-2
ASSPNRDRGHGYT
>TRBJ2-7|TRBD1|TRBV4-1
ASSQPRDREGEQY
>TRBJ1-3|.|TRBV5-1
ASSLGGSSGNTIY
>TRBJ1-2|TRBD1|TRBV7-9
ASSYSRQGDHGYT
>TRBJ1-5|.|TRBV4-2
ASSTGAGNQPQH
>TRBJ1-1|.|TRBV4-2
ASSQDNRDTEAF
>TRBJ2-2|.|TRBV6-4
ASSPEGGLHTGELF
>TRBJ2-5|.|TRBV2
ASSEPQTQY
>TRBJ1-2|TRBD1|TRBV11-2
ASSSSPQGAGGYT
>TRBJ1-4|.|TRBV18
ASSPPIQGNEKLF
>TRBJ2-2|.|TRBV12-3/TRBV12-4
ASSFVTNPTYTGELF
>TRBJ2-3|.|TRBV20-1
SASVTHRTDTQY
>TRBJ2-3|.|TRBV6-4
ASRGLNTDTQY
>TRBJ2-1|TRBD2|TRBV11-3
ASSFMLAGGPNEQF
>TRBJ1-6|TRBD1|TRBV12-3/TRBV12-4
ASSLATGGGNSPLH
>TRBJ2-5|.|TRBV7-2
ASSARTWDQETQY
>TRBJ2-6|.|TRBV29-1
SVAMVGANVLT
>TRBJ2-1|TRBD1|TRBV7-9
ASSLGTGIYEQF
>TRBJ2-1|.|TRBV9
ASSALWDTSYNEQF
>TRBJ1-2|.|TRBV25-1
ASSGTAYGYT